These 11 T cell receptor beta chains share one sample of origin, sequenced in a study of T cell clonality in common variable immunodeficiency. The data were produced by immunoSEQ multiplex PCR, yet TCRdb's version contains in-frame clones alone and is incomplete. The sample yields roughly 79,000 clones, without any singletons. The sample comprised peripheral blood mononuclear cells. The receptors stem from a person aged 18 to 69 in good health.

This clone was detected ten times or more. Read coverage stops 3 residues before the CDR3 terminus; the germline J gene supplies the remainder. The rearrangement uses TRBV5-5 and TRBJ2-1; D is undetermined. The CDR3 is 12 residues long. CDR1 SGHKS and CDR2 YYEKEE come from the germline V gene (reference sequence). V lost 0 bases and J lost 8, with 6 bases in between. The CDR3 loop reads CASSLDSHEQFF. The CDR3 DNA, read in part, is TGTGCCAGCAGCTTGGATAGTCATGAG.

This clone was counted at least ten times. The part of the CDR3 DNA that was read is TGTGCCATCCTCGAGACAGGGGAAATGGATACG. Its translation is CAILETGEMDT. The full CDR3 reads CAILETGEMDTQYF. The chain has TRBV10-3 and TRBJ2-3; 8 bases line up with TRBD1. The read ends 3 residues early relative to the CDR3; the germline J gene fills the gap. Germline CDR1 and CDR2: ENHRY and SYGVKD. V shed 8 bases and J 6 bases; nucleotides not matched to a gene: 10. This CDR3 is 14 amino acids long.

This clone has at least ten counts. The CDR3 goes on 3 residues after the read ends, and that part is filled in from the germline J gene. The V gene is TRBV7-2, the J gene TRBJ2-5, with a tentative D call TRBD2 (7 bases). Trimming stripped 4 bases from V and 5 bases from J, with 17 bases between. Germline CDR1 reads SGHTA; CDR2 reads FQGNSA. The CDR3 is 15 amino acids. CDR3 DNA (partial): TGTGCCAGCAGCTCCATGGGGGGGCTCGGGGAGACC. Its protein is CASSSMGGLGET. The complete CDR3 reads CASSSMGGLGETQYF.

This clone was seen repeatedly, ten times or more. Partial CDR3 DNA: TGCGCCAGCAGCCCCGGTGACAGGAGAGCCTACGAG. Translated: CASSPGDRRAYE. The whole CDR3 sequence reads CASSPGDRRAYEQYF. J is TRBJ2-7 and V is TRBV5-1, with D perhaps matching TRBD1 (6 bases). The read comes to an end 3 residues before the CDR3 does, leaving the germline J gene to fill in the end. Germline CDR1 is SGHRS and CDR2 is YFSETQ. The CDR3 extends over 15 amino acids. Trimming took 4 bases from V and 2 from J, leaving 16 bases between them.

Ten or more counts support this clone. The DNA ends 3 residues before the CDR3 does, and the rest of the CDR3 is filled in from the germline J gene. This sequence joins TRBV5-6 and TRBJ2-7; TRBD1 or TRBD2 may be the D gene (5 bases each). The CDR3 extends over 14 amino acids. The germline V gene has CDR1 SGHDT and CDR2 YYEEEE. V dropped 1 base and J dropped 5 bases, with 13 bases sitting between them. CDR3 bases read: TGTGCCAGCAGCTTGAAAAGGGGAGAGGACGAG. It specifies CASSLKRGEDE. The entire CDR3 is CASSLKRGEDEQYF.

In regard to this clone: The observed sequence ends 3 residues before the CDR3 terminus, with the missing tail filled in from the germline J gene. The V gene is TRBV20-1, the J gene TRBJ2-7; maybe TRBD2 (6 bases). The CDR3 covers 12 residues. Germline V gene lookup returns CDR1 DFQATT and CDR2 SNEGSKA (reference sequence). Deletions cut 2 bases from V and 6 bases from J, with 11 bases between. Here the CDR3 reads CSARRREGEQYF. The part of the CDR3 DNA that was read is TGCAGTGCTAGAAGGCGGGAAGGCGAG.

The table lists this clone with many counts. The CDR3 end falls 3 residues outside the read, so it is completed with the germline J gene. The gene calls are TRBV5-6 and TRBJ1-2; TRBD1 agrees at 9 bases. The CDR3 is 14 residues long. The germline CDR1 and CDR2 sequences are SGHDT and YYEEEE. The CDR3 region is CASSRGTGRSGYTF. Incomplete CDR3 DNA: TGTGCCAGCAGCCGGGGGACAGGGAGGTCGGGC.

This clone was counted many times. The CDR3 goes on 3 residues after the read ends, and that part is filled in from the germline J gene. This chain joins TRBV7-2 and TRBJ1-6, with 7 positions matching TRBD1. Per the germline V gene, CDR1 is SGHTA and CDR2 is FQGNSA. This CDR3 is 15 amino acids long. Germline trimming cut 3 bases from V and 9 bases from J; bases unmatched to any gene: 8. The CDR3 reads CASSFTPGQRSPLHF. CDR3 DNA (partial): TGTGCCAGCAGCTTTACACCGGGACAGCGTTCACCC.

This clone occurred many times. The read finishes 3 residues shy of the CDR3 end, and the germline J gene is used to complete it. This chain joins TRBV7-8 and TRBJ2-3; TRBD1 aligns across 7 bases. The V gene's germline CDR1 is SGHVS and CDR2 FQNEAQ. V was clipped by 6 bases and J by 0 bases; unmatched bases: 15. The CDR3 has 18 residues. Here the CDR3 reads CASRITRQGDTSTDTQYF. The sequenced part of the CDR3 DNA is TGTGCCAGCAGGATTACGCGACAGGGTGACACGAGCACAGATACG.

This clone appeared many times. The missing CDR3 end, 3 residues past where the read stops, is filled in from the germline J gene. The chain links TRBV30 to TRBJ1-3; D is undetermined. CDR3 size: 12 residues. Germline values: CDR1 GTSNPN, CDR2 SVGIG (reference sequence). V was cut by 5 bases and J by 8 bases, with 13 bases left in between. The chain's CDR3 is CAWVGEGYTIYF. The sequenced part of the CDR3 DNA is TGTGCCTGGGTCGGGGAAGGGTACACC.

This clone was recorded many times. CDR3 sequence reads: CSARAPWGGNGGYTF. CDR3 DNA, as far as it was read: TGCAGTGCTAGAGCGCCGTGGGGGGGCAATGGTGGC. The chain couples TRBV20-1 to TRBJ1-2, with a possible D match to TRBD1 (6 bases). The sequence runs out 3 residues before the end of the CDR3; the remainder is reconstructed from the germline J gene. The germline V gene encodes CDR1 DFQATT and CDR2 SNEGSKA (reference sequence). V shed 1 base and J shed 7 bases, with 19 bases lying between them. The CDR3 is made up of 15 amino acids.